The 28 T cell receptor beta chains below all came from one sample that was sequenced in a study of T-cell reconstitution after alpha-beta-depleted transplantation in children. Unique molecular identifiers were used to barcode this TCRbeta library. TCRdb re-called the PCR reads through MiXCR, storing one row per CDR3 protein. The table shows hundreds of thousands of distinct CDR3 sequences, with under 13% occurring only once. Here the sequenced sample was PBMCs, taken before TCRalphabeta/CD19-depleted stem cell transplant. The receptors shown here come from a child under two years old with acute myeloid leukemia, due to receive a stem cell transplant.

The sample holds many counts of this clonotype. J is TRBJ1-1 and V is TRBV27; D uncertain. Germline values: CDR1 MNHEY, CDR2 SMNVEV (reference sequence). The CDR3 has 13 amino acids. The ends were cut back, 6 bases at V and 3 bases at J, with 11 bases in the middle. CDR3 region: CASSPSGDTEAFF. In DNA form, the CDR3 reads TGTGCCAGCAGCCCATCTGGGGACACTGAAGCTTTCTTT.

This clonotype was seen repeatedly, ten times or more. J is TRBJ2-1 and V is TRBV18; no firm D call. Germline CDR1 and CDR2: KGHSH and LQKENI. Trimming removed 3 bases at V and 9 bases at J, with 12 bases between. CDR3 size: 13 residues. CDR3 sequence (DNA): TGTGCCAGCTCACCCCTAGACCCCACTGAGCAGTTCTTC. Encoded protein: CASSPLDPTEQFF.

There are a few counts of this clonotype. The rearrangement links TRBV29-1 to TRBJ1-4; 8 bases line up with TRBD1. Trimming at V came to 3 bases and at J to 11 bases, leaving 11 bases not matched to a gene. Germline CDR1 reads SQVTM; CDR2 reads ANQGSEA. The length of the CDR3 is 14 residues. The DNA for the CDR3 is TGCAGCGTTGACACTCGGGACAGGAAGGGTAAACTGTTTTTT. This gives the protein CSVDTRDRKGKLFF. Together with reference TRBV29-1 and TRBJ1-4, the CDR3 gives the full variable domain: SAVISQKPSRDICQRGTSLTIQCQVDSQVTMMFWYRQQPGQSLTLIATANQGSEATYESGFVIDKFPISRPNLTFSTLTVSNMSPEDSSIYLCSVDTRDRKGKLFFGSGTQLSVL.

This clonotype was detected many times. V gene TRBV5-5 combines with J gene TRBJ1-1, with D possibly TRBD1 on 5 matching bases. The germline V gene has CDR1 SGHKS and CDR2 YYEKEE (reference sequence). The V gene lost 4 bases and the J gene lost 1 base, with 14 bases spanning the gap. This CDR3 has 15 residues. Here the CDR3 reads CASSPRGYPNTEAFF. The CDR3 region has the DNA TGTGCCAGCAGCCCCCGGGGGTATCCGAACACTGAAGCTTTCTTT.

This clonotype was found many times. This chain links TRBV5-4 with TRBJ2-3, with a possible D match to TRBD2 (5 bases). In germline, CDR1 is SGHNT, CDR2 YYREEE (reference sequence). The CDR3 consists of 11 residues. The ends were cut back, 3 bases at V and 8 bases at J, with 7 bases in the middle. The chain's CDR3 is CASSSEGTQYF. The CDR3 DNA is TGTGCCAGCAGCTCCGAGGGTACGCAGTATTTT.

This clonotype has at least ten counts. The DNA for the CDR3 is TGCAGTGCTAGTTCTAGCCGGAACATTCAGTACTTC. Its protein product is CSASSSRNIQYF. V usage is TRBV20-1 and J usage is TRBJ2-4; possible D gene TRBD2, 5 bases. This CDR3 has 12 residues. With 3 bases removed from V and 7 bases from J, the gap between germline ends came to 10 bases. Germline-derived CDR1 and CDR2 are DFQATT and SNEGSKA (reference sequence).

The sample holds many counts of this clonotype. The chain has TRBV20-1 and TRBJ2-5, with TRBD1 matching 8 bases. Germline V gene lookup returns CDR1 DFQATT and CDR2 SNEGSKA (reference sequence). Germline trimming cut 6 bases from V and 4 bases from J; bases unmatched to any gene: 4. This CDR3 is built from 12 residues. The CDR3 region has the DNA TGCAGTGCACAAGACAGGGGAGAGACCCAGTACTTC. Translated: CSAQDRGETQYF.

The V and J genes are TRBV11-3 and TRBJ2-3; 13 bases are a match to TRBD2. CDR3 length equals 17 residues. V was clipped by 4 bases and J by 4 bases; unmatched bases: 8. CDR1 SGHNT and CDR2 YENEEA come from the germline V gene. CDR3 in DNA: TGTGCCAGCAGCTCCGGACTAGCGGGAGAGTTCTCAGATACGCAGTATTTT. This encodes CASSSGLAGEFSDTQYF. The variable domain in full, with the rest retrieved from reference TRBV11-3 and TRBJ2-3, is EAGVVQSPRYKIIEKKQPVAFWCNPISGHNTLYWYLQNLGQGPELLIRYENEEAVDDSQLPKDRFSAERLKGVDSTLKIQPAELGDSAVYLCASSSGLAGEFSDTQYFGPGTRLTVL.

The V call is TRBV7-6, the J call TRBJ1-1, with D possibly TRBD1 on 5 matching bases. Germline V lookup: CDR1 SGHVS, CDR2 FNYEAQ. V was shortened by 7 bases and J by 0 bases, with 15 bases between the two germline ends. The CDR3 consists of 15 residues. In DNA, the CDR3 is TGTGCCAGCACCCCCGGGGGAACGATGAACACTGAAGCTTTCTTT. It encodes CASTPGGTMNTEAFF.

This clonotype was seen ten or more times. Here the CDR3 reads CASSSPLMSTEQYF. The CDR3 DNA sequence: TGTGCCAGCAGCTCCCCTCTTATGTCCACCGAGCAGTACTTC. The V and J genes are TRBV11-2 and TRBJ2-7; unclear D gene. Germline assignment: CDR1 SGHAT and CDR2 FQNNGV. The CDR3 spans 14 residues. The ends were cut back, 4 bases at V and 6 bases at J, with 16 bases in the middle.

This clonotype has at least ten counts. The chain links TRBV20-1 to TRBJ1-1, with D hard to call. Germline loops: CDR1 DFQATT, CDR2 SNEGSKA (reference sequence). V lost 6 bases to trimming and J lost 1 base, with 9 bases between them. The CDR3 has 12 residues. This CDR3 reads CSALTGNTEAFF. The CDR3 DNA reads as TGCAGTGCCCTAACGGGGAACACTGAAGCTTTCTTT.

The table lists this clonotype with many counts. The gene calls are TRBV5-1 and TRBJ2-5; D gene unclear. The CDR3 runs 14 residues. Germline V CDR1 and CDR2: SGHRS, YFSETQ. With 0 bases removed from V and 3 bases from J, the gap between germline ends came to 9 bases. As DNA, the CDR3 is TGCGCCAGCAGCTTGGGGGTCGCCAAAGAGACCCAGTACTTC. Translated: CASSLGVAKETQYF.

In its sample, this clonotype was seen many times. The rearrangement links TRBV12-3 or TRBV12-4 to TRBJ1-5; no firm D call. The CDR3 runs to 15 residues. With 1 base removed from V and 11 bases from J, the gap between germline ends came to 18 bases. CDR3 in DNA: TGTGCCAGCAGTTTAGGGGCCCCCAGTGAAGTGACCCAGCATTTT. Protein product: CASSLGAPSEVTQHF.

This clonotype showed up many times. The chain couples TRBV28 to TRBJ1-5; D gene ambiguous. Between the trimmed V and J ends, which lost 2 bases and 7 bases, there was a span of 12 bases. There are 14 residues in the CDR3. Looked up from germline, CDR1 is MDHEN and CDR2 is SYDVKM. CDR3 sequence (DNA): TGTGCCAGCAGTTTAACCCGGGAGGACCAGCCCCAGCATTTT. It is translated as CASSLTREDQPQHF.

Ten or more counts support this clonotype. The gene calls are TRBV24-1 and TRBJ2-3, with D possibly being TRBD2 (6 bases). Trimming took off 7 bases at V and 3 bases at J, with 10 bases between the two ends. Germline CDR1 reads KGHDR; CDR2 reads SFDVKD. The CDR3 contains 13 residues. CDR3 nucleotides: TGTGCCACCAGGCTTGGGGGGACAGATACGCAGTATTTT. Translated: CATRLGGTDTQYF.

This clonotype was observed many times. CDR3 DNA: TGTGCCAGCAGCCCGGGACTAGCGCCCTACGAGCAGTACTTC. It codes for CASSPGLAPYEQYF. This rearrangement joins TRBV5-4 to TRBJ2-7; 10 bases agree with TRBD2. This CDR3 region has 14 residues. V lost 4 bases, J lost 2 bases, and 3 bases stayed unmatched. In germline, CDR1 is SGHNT, CDR2 YYREEE (reference sequence). Looking up the rest from reference TRBV5-4 and TRBJ2-7 gives the full variable domain: ETGVTQSPTHLIKTRGQQVTLRCSSQSGHNTVSWYQQALGQGPQFIFQYYREEENGRGNFPPRFSGLQFPNYSSELNVNALELDDSALYLCASSPGLAPYEQYFGPGTRLTVT.

This clonotype was observed at least ten times. This chain joins TRBV28 and TRBJ1-3, with D unclear. This CDR3 region has 16 residues. The germline CDR1 and CDR2 sequences are MDHEN and SYDVKM. V dropped 6 bases and J dropped 0 bases, with 15 bases sitting between them. The CDR3 bases are TGTGCCAGCAGCTGGACCTCGATGAGCTCTGGAAACACCATATATTTT. Its translation: CASSWTSMSSGNTIYF.

This clonotype occurred a few times. The chain carries TRBV28 and TRBJ2-7; D possibly corresponds to TRBD2 (5 bases). Deletions cut 1 base from V and 0 bases from J, with 13 bases between. The CDR3 totals 16 residues. Germline V gene sequence: CDR1 MDHEN, CDR2 SYDVKM. CDR3 DNA: TGTGCCAGCAGTTTATATAGGGCGGGCGGCTCCTACGAGCAGTACTTC. This encodes CASSLYRAGGSYEQYF. Variable domain in full (rest from reference TRBV28 and TRBJ2-7): DVKVTQSSRYLVKRTGEKVFLECVQDMDHENMFWYRQDPGLGLRLIYFSYDVKMKEKGDIPEGYSVSREKKERFSLILESASTNQTSMYLCASSLYRAGGSYEQYFGPGTRLTVT.

At least ten counts were recorded for this clonotype. CDR3 amino acids: CSARRPGHGGNQPQHF. The DNA for the CDR3 is TGCAGTGCCCGTCGCCCGGGACACGGTGGCAATCAGCCCCAGCATTTT. V usage is TRBV20-1 and J usage is TRBJ1-5, with D possibly TRBD1 on 6 matching bases. V lost 6 bases and J 2 bases, leaving 20 bases between the germline ends. Germline CDR1 reads DFQATT; CDR2 reads SNEGSKA (reference sequence). This CDR3 is 16 amino acids long.

A few counts support this clonotype. One end of the junction is discordant with germline, which a read error may explain. The chain joins TRBV3-1 to TRBJ2-6, with 9 bases aligning to TRBD1. This CDR3 contains 18 residues. CDR1 is LGHDT and CDR2 is YNNKEL in the germline V gene (reference sequence). The CDR3: CACSHQDRGVSGANVLTF. For the CDR3, the DNA is TGTGCCTGCAGCCACCAGGACAGGGGAGTCTCTGGGGCCAACGTCCTGACTTTC.

Many counts were recorded for this clonotype. V and J are TRBV10-3 and TRBJ2-7; maybe TRBD2 (6 bases). This CDR3 has 13 amino acids. Trimming cost V 11 bases and J 3 bases, with 17 bases left between them. Germline CDR1 reads ENHRY; CDR2 reads SYGVKD. This chain's CDR3 is CAVGGPEGYEQYF. The CDR3 nucleotides are TGTGCCGTCGGGGGACCTGAGGGCTACGAGCAGTACTTC.

In its sample, this clonotype was seen many times. The CDR3, as DNA: TGTGCCAGCAGTTTATCCGCCAATCCGGAGGGCTACACCTTC. Translated, it gives CASSLSANPEGYTF. The chain uses TRBV28 and TRBJ1-2; D call uncertain. The germline V gene has CDR1 MDHEN and CDR2 SYDVKM. The CDR3 sequence is 14 residues long. The V and J ends lost 1 base and 8 bases respectively, with 14 bases between them.

This clonotype has only a few counts. The chain combines TRBV5-1 with TRBJ2-5, with 8 bases fitting TRBD1. The CDR3 spans 15 residues. CDR1 is SGHRS and CDR2 is YFSETQ in the germline V gene. The V gene end was trimmed by 5 bases and the J gene end by 2 bases; junction bases not matched to a gene: 8. The CDR3 loop is CASRTPDRDQETQYF. The CDR3 bases are TGCGCCAGCAGGACCCCGGACAGGGATCAAGAGACCCAGTACTTC.

This clonotype was seen ten or more times. This chain links TRBV20-1 with TRBJ2-5; TRBD2 aligns across 11 bases. CDR1 DFQATT and CDR2 SNEGSKA come from the germline V gene (reference sequence). This CDR3 region has 16 residues. Losses at the gene ends were 1 base for V and 4 bases for J; bases not matched to a gene: 8. CDR3 residues: CSARGGNSGRAETQYF. The DNA of the CDR3 is TGCAGTGCTAGAGGGGGGAATAGCGGGAGGGCAGAGACCCAGTACTTC.

This chain uses TRBV25-1 with TRBJ1-3, with D perhaps matching TRBD1 (6 bases). V dropped 7 bases and J dropped 0 bases, with 19 bases sitting between them. This CDR3 spans 17 amino acids. The germline V gene has CDR1 MGHDK and CDR2 SYGVNS. The CDR3 reads CASMGAVWTHSGNTIYF. Written as DNA, the CDR3 is TGTGCCAGCATGGGGGCGGTTTGGACCCACTCTGGAAACACCATATATTTT.

This clonotype was counted once. The chain has TRBV7-6 and TRBJ1-5; D not certain. V lost 1 base to trimming and J lost 0 bases, with 7 bases between them. Per the germline V gene, CDR1 is SGHVS and CDR2 is FNYEAQ. The CDR3 is 15 residues long. Written as DNA, the CDR3 is TGTGCCAGCAGCTTAGTCGACAATAGCAATCAGCCCCAGCATTTT. Its translation: CASSLVDNSNQPQHF. Using reference TRBV7-6 and TRBJ1-5 for the parts outside the CDR3, the full variable domain is GAGVSQSPRYKVTKRGQDVALRCDPISGHVSLYWYRQALGQGPEFLTYFNYEAQQDKSGLPNDRFSAERPEGSISTLTIQRTEQRDSAMYRCASSLVDNSNQPQHFGDGTRLSIL.

This clonotype showed up many times. The chain is built from TRBV6-2 or TRBV6-3 and TRBJ2-1; D is perhaps TRBD2 (6 bases). The germline gives CDR1 MNHEY, CDR2 SVGEGT. Trimming stripped 0 bases from V and 2 bases from J, with 8 bases between. The CDR3 sequence is 15 residues long. DNA of the CDR3: TGTGCCAGCAGTTACTCGGGACTCACCTACAATGAGCAGTTCTTC. It codes for CASSYSGLTYNEQFF.

This chain uses TRBV2 with TRBJ1-1; D gene ambiguous. The germline CDR1 and CDR2 sequences are SNHLY and FYNNEI. CDR3 length: 15 residues. Trimming stripped 4 bases from V and 0 bases from J, with 12 bases between. CDR3 amino acids: CASSGRALMNTEAFF. CDR3 in DNA: TGTGCCAGCAGTGGTAGGGCTTTGATGAACACTGAAGCTTTCTTT.